Below, one TCR beta chain is given with its context. Its antigen is as yet unknown. Cyclophosphamide on days +3 and +4 followed busulfan-fludarabine conditioning and a marrow graft. The source of the sample is a study of T cells after posttransplantation cyclophosphamide. Repertoires were generated with immunoSEQ multiplex PCR, while TCRdb's copy carries only in-frame clones and drops some. In the table there are approximately 20,000 clones, roughly 87% of which are singletons. This CDR3 spans 14 amino acids. Looked up from germline, CDR1 is SQVTM and CDR2 is ANQGSEA. V gave up 4 bases and J gave up 3 bases, with 15 bases separating them. Study findings and constraints: Recipient CMV seropositivity and CMV reactivation strongly tracked TRB clonality. Later blood repertoires were often dominated by clones from the donor CD8+ memory compartment.

This TCR was sampled from a female patient in her thirties or forties who received an allogeneic stem cell transplant from a related donor, was CMV-positive, and had no GVHD. Some T cells may be supplied by the graft donor. The sample here was PBMCs, taken after allogeneic stem cell transplant with posttransplant cyclophosphamide. This sequence joins TRBV29-1 and TRBJ1-1, with unresolved D. CDR3 region: CSVVVYPSDTEAFF. CDR3 bases: TGCAGCGTTGTCGTCTATCCGAGCGACACTGAAGCTTTCTTT.